This record covers a single T cell receptor (beta chain). Its matching antigen is unknown. Sequencing used immunoSEQ multiplex PCR; TCRdb keeps in-frame clones, though not all of them. The sample shows 200,000 or so clones, around 84% of them seen only once. The CDR3 is 14 amino acids. V lost 4 bases, J lost 3 bases, and 12 bases lay in between. Germline V gene lookup returns CDR1 LNHNV and CDR2 YYDKDF (reference sequence). These donors were members of the roughly 120-subject validation cohort, a group separate from the approximately 670-subject first cohort. The sample belongs to a study of cytomegalovirus exposure and HLA in healthy donors. The overall study: The same platform was used for the 95 to 150 validation repertoires and the roughly 640 first-cohort repertoires, a later analysis reported.

Whole-study results and caveats: Researchers catalogued over 150 TCR beta chains as cytomegalovirus-associated. According to a subsequent analysis, TCR clusters from the first cohort were inclined to appear together in the 120 validation repertoires.

The chain has TRBV15 and TRBJ2-5, with D uncertain. The sequence came from a man younger than 35 in good health and CMV-seropositive. Material for sequencing was PBMCs. The CDR3, as DNA: TGTGCCACCAGCACCCAGACAATCAAAGAGACCCAGTACTTC. This codes for CATSTQTIKETQYF.